The 2 T cell receptor beta chains below come from one sample, sequenced in a study of T cells in localized non-small cell lung cancer. Only in-frame clones appear in the TCRdb table, and some are missing; sequencing was by immunoSEQ multiplex PCR. The profile shows around 26,000 clones, approximately 91% of them singletons. The specimen comprised peripheral blood, sampled before any cancer treatment. The receptors were gathered from a female donor of 60 years or more with stage II squamous cell lung carcinoma.

This clone was picked up one time. The chain recombines TRBV7-2 with TRBJ1-1, with 7 bases lining up with TRBD1. V trimming: 5 bases; J trimming: 4 bases; junction bases outside the gene matches: 13. Looked up from germline, CDR1 is SGHTA and CDR2 is FQGNSA. The CDR3 is 16 residues long. CDR3 region: CASSPGQAYRGTEAFF. The CDR3 coding sequence is TGTGCCAGCAGCCCTGGACAGGCGTATAGGGGCACTGAAGCTTTCTTT. Full variable domain (missing parts from reference TRBV7-2 and TRBJ1-1): GAGVSQSPSNKVTEKGKDVELRCDPISGHTALYWYRQSLGQGLEFLIYFQGNSAPDKSGLPSDRFSAERTGGSVSTLTIQRTQQEDSAVYLCASSPGQAYRGTEAFFGQGTRLTVV.

The chain joins TRBV29-1 to TRBJ2-3; a weak D match, TRBD2 (6 bases). Between the trimmed V and J ends, which lost 7 bases and 5 bases, there was a span of 19 bases. Germline CDR1 is SQVTM and CDR2 is ANQGSEA. CDR3 length equals 14 residues. In DNA form, the CDR3 reads TGCAGCGCCTATTCTAGCGCAACAGGAGATACGCAGTATTTT. It encodes CSAYSSATGDTQYF.